This T cell receptor beta chain is from a study of control samples from healthy donors and cancer patients. This clone occurred once. Clones were read by immunoSEQ multiplex PCR, and TCRdb kept only the in-frame ones, dropping some. This repertoire shows approximately 100,000 clones, about 89% found once; its top ten account for roughly a sixth. V lost 3 bases to trimming and J lost 3 bases; unmatched junction nucleotides: 7. Germline V gene lookup returns CDR1 LGHDT and CDR2 YNNKEL (reference sequence). The CDR3 loop spans 16 amino acids. The clonotype comes from a woman in her fifties or sixties in good health. The sequenced material came from blood. The J gene is TRBJ2-2, the V gene TRBV3-1 (or the pseudogene TRBV3-2); 7 nucleotides line up with TRBD1. The CDR3 here is CASSHLRDRYTGELFF. DNA for the CDR3: TGTGCCAGCAGCCATCTCCGGGACAGATACACCGGGGAGCTGTTTTTT.